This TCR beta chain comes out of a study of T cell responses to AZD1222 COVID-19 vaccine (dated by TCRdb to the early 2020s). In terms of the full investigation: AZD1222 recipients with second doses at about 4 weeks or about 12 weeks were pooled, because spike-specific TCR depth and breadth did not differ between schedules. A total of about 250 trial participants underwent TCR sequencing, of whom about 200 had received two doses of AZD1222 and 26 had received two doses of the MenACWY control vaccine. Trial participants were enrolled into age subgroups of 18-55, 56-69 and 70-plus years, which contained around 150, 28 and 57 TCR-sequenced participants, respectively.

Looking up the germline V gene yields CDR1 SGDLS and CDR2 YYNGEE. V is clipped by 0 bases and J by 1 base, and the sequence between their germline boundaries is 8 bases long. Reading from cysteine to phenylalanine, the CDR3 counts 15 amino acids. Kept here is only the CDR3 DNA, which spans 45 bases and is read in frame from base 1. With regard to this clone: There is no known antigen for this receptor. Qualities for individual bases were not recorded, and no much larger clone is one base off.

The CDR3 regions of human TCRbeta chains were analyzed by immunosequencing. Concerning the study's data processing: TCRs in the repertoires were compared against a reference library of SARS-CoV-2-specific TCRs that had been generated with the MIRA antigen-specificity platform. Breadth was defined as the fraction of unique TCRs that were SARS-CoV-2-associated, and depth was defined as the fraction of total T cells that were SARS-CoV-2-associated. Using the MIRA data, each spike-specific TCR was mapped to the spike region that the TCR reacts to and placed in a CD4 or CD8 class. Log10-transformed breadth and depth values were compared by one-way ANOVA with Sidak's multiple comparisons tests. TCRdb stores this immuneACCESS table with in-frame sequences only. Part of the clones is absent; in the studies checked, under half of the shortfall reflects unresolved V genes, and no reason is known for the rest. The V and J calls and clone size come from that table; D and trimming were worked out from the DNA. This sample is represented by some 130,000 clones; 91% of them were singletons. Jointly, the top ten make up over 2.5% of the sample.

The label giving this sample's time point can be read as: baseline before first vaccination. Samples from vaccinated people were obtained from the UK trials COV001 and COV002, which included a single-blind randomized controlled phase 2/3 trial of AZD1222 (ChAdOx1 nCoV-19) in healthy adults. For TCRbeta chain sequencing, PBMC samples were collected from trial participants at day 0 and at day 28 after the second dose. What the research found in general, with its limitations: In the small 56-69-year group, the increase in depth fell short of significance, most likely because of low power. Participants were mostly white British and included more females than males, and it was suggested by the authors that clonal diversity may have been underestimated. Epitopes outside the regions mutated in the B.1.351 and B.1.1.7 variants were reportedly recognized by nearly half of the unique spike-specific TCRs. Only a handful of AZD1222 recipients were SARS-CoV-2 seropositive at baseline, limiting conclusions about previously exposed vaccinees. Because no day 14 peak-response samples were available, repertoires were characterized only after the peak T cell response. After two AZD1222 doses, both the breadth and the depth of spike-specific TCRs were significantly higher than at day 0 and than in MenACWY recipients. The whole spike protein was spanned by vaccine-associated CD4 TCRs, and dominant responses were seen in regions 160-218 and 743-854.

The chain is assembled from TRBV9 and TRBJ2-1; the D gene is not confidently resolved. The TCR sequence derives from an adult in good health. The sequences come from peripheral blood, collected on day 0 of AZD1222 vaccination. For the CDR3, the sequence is CASSVARGSYNEQFF. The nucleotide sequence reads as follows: TGTGCCAGCAGCGTAGCTCGCGGTTCCTACAATGAGCAGTTCTTC. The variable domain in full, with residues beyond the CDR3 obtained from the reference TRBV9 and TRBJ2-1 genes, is DSGVTQTPKHLITATGQRVTLRCSPRSGDLSVYWYQQSLDQGLQFLIQYYNGEERAKGNILERFSAQQFPDLHSELNLSSLELGDSALYFCASSVARGSYNEQFFGPGTRLTVL.